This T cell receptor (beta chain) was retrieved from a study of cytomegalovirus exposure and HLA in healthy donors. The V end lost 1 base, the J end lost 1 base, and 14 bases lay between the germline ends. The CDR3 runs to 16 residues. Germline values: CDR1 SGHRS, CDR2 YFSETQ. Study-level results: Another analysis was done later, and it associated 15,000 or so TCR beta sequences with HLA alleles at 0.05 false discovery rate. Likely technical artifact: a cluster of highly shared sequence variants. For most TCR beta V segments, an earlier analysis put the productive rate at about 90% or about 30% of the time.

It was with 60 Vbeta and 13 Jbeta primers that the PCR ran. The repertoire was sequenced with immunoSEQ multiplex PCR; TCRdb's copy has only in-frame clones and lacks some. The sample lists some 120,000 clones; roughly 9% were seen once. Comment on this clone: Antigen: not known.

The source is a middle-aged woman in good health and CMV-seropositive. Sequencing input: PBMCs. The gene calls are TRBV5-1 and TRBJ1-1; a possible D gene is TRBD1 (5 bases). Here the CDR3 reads CASSLRGGPKNTEAFF. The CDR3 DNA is TGCGCCAGCAGCTTGCGGGGGGGACCGAAGAACACTGAAGCTTTCTTT.